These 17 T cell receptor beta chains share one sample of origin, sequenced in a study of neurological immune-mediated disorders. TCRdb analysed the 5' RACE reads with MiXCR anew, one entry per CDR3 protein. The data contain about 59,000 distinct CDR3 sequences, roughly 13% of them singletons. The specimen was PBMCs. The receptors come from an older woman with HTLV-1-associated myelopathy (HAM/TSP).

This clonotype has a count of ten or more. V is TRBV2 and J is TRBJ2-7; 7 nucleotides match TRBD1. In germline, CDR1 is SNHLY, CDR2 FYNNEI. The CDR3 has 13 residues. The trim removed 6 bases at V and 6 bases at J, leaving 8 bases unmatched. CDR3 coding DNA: TGTGCCAGCAGCCCCGGACAGGCAGGCGAGCAGTACTTC. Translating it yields CASSPGQAGEQYF.

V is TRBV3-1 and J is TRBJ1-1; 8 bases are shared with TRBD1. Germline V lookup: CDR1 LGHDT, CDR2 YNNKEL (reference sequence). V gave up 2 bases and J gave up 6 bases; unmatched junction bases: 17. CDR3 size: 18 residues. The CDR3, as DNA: TGTGCCAGCAGCCAATTTTATGGGACAGGTCGAGGGCAGTCTGAAGCTTTCTTT. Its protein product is CASSQFYGTGRGQSEAFF.

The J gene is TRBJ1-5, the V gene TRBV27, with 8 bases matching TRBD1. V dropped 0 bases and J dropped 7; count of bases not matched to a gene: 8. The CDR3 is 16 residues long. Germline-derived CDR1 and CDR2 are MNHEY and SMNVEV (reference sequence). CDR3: CASSLSSQGVGQPQHF. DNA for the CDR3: TGTGCCAGCAGTTTATCGTCACAGGGGGTGGGACAGCCCCAGCATTTT.

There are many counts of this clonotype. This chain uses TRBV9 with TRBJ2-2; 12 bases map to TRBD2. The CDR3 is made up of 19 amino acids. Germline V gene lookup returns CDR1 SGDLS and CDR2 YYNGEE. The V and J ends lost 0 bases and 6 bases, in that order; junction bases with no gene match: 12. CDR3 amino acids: CASSVGLAGGPNSAGELFF. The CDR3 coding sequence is TGTGCCAGCAGCGTAGGTCTAGCGGGAGGGCCGAATAGTGCCGGGGAGCTGTTTTTT.

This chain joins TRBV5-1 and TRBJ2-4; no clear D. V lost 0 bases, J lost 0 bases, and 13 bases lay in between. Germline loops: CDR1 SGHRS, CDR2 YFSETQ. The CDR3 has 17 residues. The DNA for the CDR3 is TGCGCCAGCAGCTTGGGCAGCGCAAGCCCAGCCAAAAACATTCAGTACTTC. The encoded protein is CASSLGSASPAKNIQYF.

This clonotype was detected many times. The CDR3 bases are TGTGCCAGCTCACGGGCAGGGAGTAACTACGAGCAGTACTTC. It yields the protein CASSRAGSNYEQYF. The chain uses TRBV18 and TRBJ2-7; D assignment may be TRBD1 or TRBD2 (5 bases each). CDR3 size: 14 residues. From germline, CDR1 is KGHSH and CDR2 LQKENI. Trimming removed 4 bases from V and 3 bases from J, with 13 bases in between.

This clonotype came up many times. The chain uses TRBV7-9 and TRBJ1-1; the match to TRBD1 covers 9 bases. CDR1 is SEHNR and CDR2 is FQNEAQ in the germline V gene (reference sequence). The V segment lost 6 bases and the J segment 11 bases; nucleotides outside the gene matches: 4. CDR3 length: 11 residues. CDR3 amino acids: CASRLQGAAFF. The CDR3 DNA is TGTGCCAGCAGATTACAGGGGGCGGCTTTCTTT.

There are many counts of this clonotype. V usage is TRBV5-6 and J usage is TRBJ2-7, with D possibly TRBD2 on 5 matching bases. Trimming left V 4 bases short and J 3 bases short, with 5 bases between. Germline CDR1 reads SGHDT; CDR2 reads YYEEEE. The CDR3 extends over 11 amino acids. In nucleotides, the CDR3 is TGTGCCAGCAGCCGGGACTACGAGCAGTACTTC. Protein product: CASSRDYEQYF.

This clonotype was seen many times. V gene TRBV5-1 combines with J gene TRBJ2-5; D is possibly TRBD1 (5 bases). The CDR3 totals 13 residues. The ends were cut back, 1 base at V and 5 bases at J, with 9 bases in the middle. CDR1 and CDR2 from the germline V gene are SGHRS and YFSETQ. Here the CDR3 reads CASSLFRAETQYF. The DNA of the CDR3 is TGCGCCAGCAGCTTGTTCAGGGCGGAGACCCAGTACTTC. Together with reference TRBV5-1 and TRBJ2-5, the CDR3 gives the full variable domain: KAGVTQTPRYLIKTRGQQVTLSCSPISGHRSVSWYQQTPGQGLQFLFEYFSETQRNKGNFPGRFSGRQFSNSRSEMNVSTLELGDSALYLCASSLFRAETQYFGPGTRLLVL.

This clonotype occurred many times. The CDR3 sequence: CASSVGLSSYNEQFF. CDR3 sequence (DNA): TGTGCCAGCAGCGTAGGACTCTCCTCCTACAATGAGCAGTTCTTC. The gene calls are TRBV9 and TRBJ2-1; D is uncertain. The CDR3 runs to 15 residues. V shed 0 bases and J shed 0 bases, with 7 bases lying between them. Germline assignment: CDR1 SGDLS and CDR2 YYNGEE.

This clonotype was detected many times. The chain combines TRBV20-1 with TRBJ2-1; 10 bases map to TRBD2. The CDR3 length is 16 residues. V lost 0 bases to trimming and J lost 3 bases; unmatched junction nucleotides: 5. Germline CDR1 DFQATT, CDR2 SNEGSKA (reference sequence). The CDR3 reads CSARDPASGSYNEQFF. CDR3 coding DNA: TGCAGTGCTAGAGATCCCGCTAGCGGGAGCTACAATGAGCAGTTCTTC.

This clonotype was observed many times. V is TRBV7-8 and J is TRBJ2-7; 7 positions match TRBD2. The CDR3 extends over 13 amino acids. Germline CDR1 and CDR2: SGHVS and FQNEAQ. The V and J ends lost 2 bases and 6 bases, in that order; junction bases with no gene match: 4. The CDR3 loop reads CASSLSGAREQYF. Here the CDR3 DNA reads TGTGCCAGCAGCTTAAGCGGGGCCCGCGAGCAGTACTTC.

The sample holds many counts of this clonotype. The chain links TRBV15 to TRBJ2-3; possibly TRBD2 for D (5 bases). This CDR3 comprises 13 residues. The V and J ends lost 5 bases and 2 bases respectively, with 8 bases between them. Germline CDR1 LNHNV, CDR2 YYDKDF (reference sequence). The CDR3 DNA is TGTGCCACCAGCCGGGGTCTCACAGATACGCAGTATTTT. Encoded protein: CATSRGLTDTQYF. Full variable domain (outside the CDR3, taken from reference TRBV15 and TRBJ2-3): DAMVIQNPRYQVTQFGKPVTLSCSQTLNHNVMYWYQQKSSQAPKLLFHYYDKDFNNEADTPDNFQSRRPNTSFCFLDIRSPGLGDTAMYLCATSRGLTDTQYFGPGTRLTVL.

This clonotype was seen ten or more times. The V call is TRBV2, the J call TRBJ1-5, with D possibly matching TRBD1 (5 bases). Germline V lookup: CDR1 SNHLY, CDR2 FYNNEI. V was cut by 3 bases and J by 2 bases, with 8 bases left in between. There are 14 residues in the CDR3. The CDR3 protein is CASSEGGGNQPQHF. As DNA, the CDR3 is TGTGCCAGCAGTGAGGGAGGGGGCAATCAGCCCCAGCATTTT.

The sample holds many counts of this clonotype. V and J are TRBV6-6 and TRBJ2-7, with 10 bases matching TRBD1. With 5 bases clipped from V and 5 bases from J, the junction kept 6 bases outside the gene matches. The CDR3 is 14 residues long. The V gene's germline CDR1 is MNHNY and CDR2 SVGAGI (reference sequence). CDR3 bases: TGTGCCAGCAGTGAGGACAGGGGGTTTAACGAGCAGTACTTC. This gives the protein CASSEDRGFNEQYF.

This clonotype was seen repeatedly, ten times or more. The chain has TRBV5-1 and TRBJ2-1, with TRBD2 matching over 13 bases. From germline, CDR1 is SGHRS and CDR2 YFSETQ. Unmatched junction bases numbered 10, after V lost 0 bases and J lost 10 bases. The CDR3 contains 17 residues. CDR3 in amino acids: CASSLGVRTSGSKEQFF. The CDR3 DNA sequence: TGCGCCAGCAGCTTGGGGGTCAGGACTAGCGGGAGTAAGGAGCAGTTCTTC.

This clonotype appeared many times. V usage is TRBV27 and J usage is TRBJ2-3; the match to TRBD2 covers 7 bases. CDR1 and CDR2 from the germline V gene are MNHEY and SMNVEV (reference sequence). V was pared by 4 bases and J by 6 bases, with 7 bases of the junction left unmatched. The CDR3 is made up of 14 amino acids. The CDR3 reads CASSWDLGRDTQYF. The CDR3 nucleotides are TGTGCCAGCAGTTGGGACCTCGGGAGGGATACGCAGTATTTT.